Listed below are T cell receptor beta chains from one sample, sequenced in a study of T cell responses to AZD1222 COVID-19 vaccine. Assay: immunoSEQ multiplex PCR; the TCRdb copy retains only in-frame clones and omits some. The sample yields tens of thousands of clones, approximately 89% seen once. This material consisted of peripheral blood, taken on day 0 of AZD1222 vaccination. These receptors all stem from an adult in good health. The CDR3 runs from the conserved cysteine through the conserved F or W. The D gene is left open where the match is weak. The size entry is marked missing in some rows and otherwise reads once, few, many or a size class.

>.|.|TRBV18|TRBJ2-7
TGTGCCAGCTCACCCGAGAACTACGAGCAGTACTTC
CASSPENYEQYF
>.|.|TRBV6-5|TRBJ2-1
TGTGCCAGCAGTTACGGGGACAATTACAATGAGCAGTTCTTC
CASSYGDNYNEQFF
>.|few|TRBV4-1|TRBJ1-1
TGCGCCAGCAGCCAAGACTCCGGTCCAAACACTGAAGCTTTCTTT
CASSQDSGPNTEAFF
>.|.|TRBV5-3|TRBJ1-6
TGTGCCAGAAGTCCCACAGGGTTTAATTCACCCCTCCACTTT
CARSPTGFNSPLHF
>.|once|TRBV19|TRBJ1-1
TGTGCCAGTAGTATTATACGGATGAACACTGAAGCTTTCTTT
CASSIIRMNTEAFF
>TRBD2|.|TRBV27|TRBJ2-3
TGTGCCAGCAGTCGAGCCGGGACTAGCGGCACAGATACGCAGTATTTT
CASSRAGTSGTDTQYF
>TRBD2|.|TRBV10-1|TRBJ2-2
TGCGCCAGCAGTGAAGGGCTAGCGGGGACCGGGGAGCTGTTTTTT
CASSEGLAGTGELFF
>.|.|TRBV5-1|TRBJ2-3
TGCGCCAGCAACTCGGACAGCACAGATACGCAGTATTTT
CASNSDSTDTQYF
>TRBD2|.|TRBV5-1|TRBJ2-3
TGCGCCAGCAGCGCACAGCGGGGGGGCCTGGATACGCAGTATTTT
CASSAQRGGLDTQYF
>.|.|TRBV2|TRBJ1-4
TGTGCCAGCGAAAGGCAAATTAATGAAAAACTGTTTTTT
CASERQINEKLFF
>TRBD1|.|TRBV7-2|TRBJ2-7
TGTGCCAGCAGCTTGGGTGGGACAGGGCGGACGGGGGAGCAGTACTTC
CASSLGGTGRTGEQYF
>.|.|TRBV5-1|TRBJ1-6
TGCGCCAGCAGCTTTGAATCAGGGGCCGGACGGGGTTCACCCCTCCACTTT
CASSFESGAGRGSPLHF
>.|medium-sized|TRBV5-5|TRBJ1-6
TGTGCCAGCAGCTTGTGGGTCGGCAAACCCCTCCACTTT
CASSLWVGKPLHF
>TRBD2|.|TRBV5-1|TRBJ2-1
TGCGCCAGCAGCTTCCTTTCTAGCGGGAGGGGGAACGATGAGCAGTTCTTC
CASSFLSSGRGNDEQFF
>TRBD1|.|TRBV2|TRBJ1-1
TGTGCCAGCAGGGACCGGGAGGGGGCCGGCACTGAAGCTTTCTTT
CASRDREGAGTEAFF
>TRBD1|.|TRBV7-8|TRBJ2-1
TGTGCCAGCAGTCCGACAGGGGGCCTCGTCTACAATGAGCAGTTCTTC
CASSPTGGLVYNEQFF
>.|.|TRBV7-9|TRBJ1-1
TGTGCCAGCAGCCAGACTGGGGGGGCGTACACTGAAGCTTTCTTT
CASSQTGGAYTEAFF
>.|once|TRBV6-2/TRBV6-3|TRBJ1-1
TGTGCCAGCAGTTCCATGTTGGATTCCTCGAACACTGAAGCTTTCTTT
CASSSMLDSSNTEAFF
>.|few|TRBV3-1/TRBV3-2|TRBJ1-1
TGTGCCAGCAGCCAAGCCAGACGCCTGAACACTGAAGCTTTCTTT
CASSQARRLNTEAFF
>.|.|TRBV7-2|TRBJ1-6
TGTGCCAGCACCCGATGGGGGGTAGACAATTCACCCCTCCACTTT
CASTRWGVDNSPLHF
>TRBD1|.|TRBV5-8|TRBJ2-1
TGTGCCAGCAGCCCCCCAGGGGGAAGACGAGACAATGAGCAGTTCTTC
CASSPPGGRRDNEQFF
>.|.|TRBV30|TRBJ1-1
TGTGCCTGGAGCCTACTACTGAGAGCCACTGAAGCTTTCTTT
CAWSLLLRATEAFF
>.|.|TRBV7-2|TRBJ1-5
TGTGCCAGCAGCGCCGTGGCCTCTAATCAGCCCCAGCATTTT
CASSAVASNQPQHF
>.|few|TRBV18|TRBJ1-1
TGTGCCAGCTCACCTAGTCCCCTTGAAGCTTTCTTT
CASSPSPLEAFF
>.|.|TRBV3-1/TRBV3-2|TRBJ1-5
TGTGCCAGCAGCCAAGAGGGGTATAGCAATCAGCCCCAGCATTTT
CASSQEGYSNQPQHF
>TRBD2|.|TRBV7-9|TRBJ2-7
TGTGCCAGCAGCTTAGTAGCGGGAGGGCCTAGGTCCTACGAGCAGTACTTC
CASSLVAGGPRSYEQYF
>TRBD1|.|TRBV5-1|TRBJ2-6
TGCGCCAGCAGCCTTGGACAGGGAGACGCGGGGGCCAACGTCCTGACTTTC
CASSLGQGDAGANVLTF
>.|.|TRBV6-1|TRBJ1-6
TGTGCCAGCAGTGAGGGGATTGGTTCACCCCTCCACTTT
CASSEGIGSPLHF
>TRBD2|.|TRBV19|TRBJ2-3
TGTGCCAGTAGCAAGAGGCGGGAGGGCACAGATACGCAGTATTTT
CASSKRREGTDTQYF
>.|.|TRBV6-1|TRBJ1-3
TGTGCCAGCAGTGACGTTTATGGAAACACCATATATTTT
CASSDVYGNTIYF
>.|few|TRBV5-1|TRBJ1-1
TGCGCCAGCAGCTTGGAGGGAAACACTGAAGCTTTCTTT
CASSLEGNTEAFF
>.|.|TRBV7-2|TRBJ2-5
TGTGCCAGCAGCTTCAGGGGAGAGACCCAGTACTTC
CASSFRGETQYF
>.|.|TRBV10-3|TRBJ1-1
TGTGCCATCAGTGAGGGGGGGCAGCTAAACACTGAAGCTTTCTTT
CAISEGGQLNTEAFF
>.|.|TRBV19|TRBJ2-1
TGTGCCAGTAACGATCCCAGGGGGGGGTACAATGAGCAGTTCTTC
CASNDPRGGYNEQFF
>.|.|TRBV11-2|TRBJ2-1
TGTGCCAGCAGCTTTCAGGTCTCGAGAGGGAATGAGCAGTTCTTC
CASSFQVSRGNEQFF
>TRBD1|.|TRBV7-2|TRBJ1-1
TGTGCCAGCAGCTTTGCAGGGACAGGTATGAGCACTGAAGCTTTCTTT
CASSFAGTGMSTEAFF
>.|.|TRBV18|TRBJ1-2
TGTGCCAGCTCGTCCTCCTTGGGCTACACCTTC
CASSSSLGYTF
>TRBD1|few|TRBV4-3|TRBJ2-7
TGCGCCAGCAGCCAGTTCCTGGGGACAGGGACGGGGGAGCAGTACTTC
CASSQFLGTGTGEQYF
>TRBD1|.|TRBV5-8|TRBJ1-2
TGTGCCAGCAGCTTAGGGGGCGCGGATGGCTACACCTTC
CASSLGGADGYTF